Shown below are 24 T cell receptor beta chains from a single sample sequenced in a study of blood T cells in healthy people across ages. Using a J-beta primer mix together with a sample-barcoded 5' primer, a second PCR was run for roughly 6 to 12 cycles. TCRdb itself ran the 5' RACE reads through MiXCR, one entry per CDR3 protein. Of 1.4 million or so distinct CDR3 sequences listed, approximately 43% are singletons. Sample: blood. These receptors were taken from a woman aged 18-30 years in good health.

This chain links TRBV7-2 with TRBJ1-1; possibly TRBD1 for D (5 bases). This CDR3 is built from 14 residues. CDR1 is SGHTA, CDR2 FQGNSA, per germline. Trimming left V 1 base short and J 6 bases short, with 12 bases between. The CDR3 protein is CASSLVARASEAFF. CDR3 DNA sequence: TGTGCCAGCAGCTTAGTAGCCAGGGCCTCTGAAGCTTTCTTT.

In its sample, this clonotype was seen once. A junction end diverges from the germline sequence, so it may reflect a read error. The V and J genes are TRBV13 and TRBJ2-3, with 7 positions matching TRBD1. From germline, CDR1 is PRHDT and CDR2 FYEKMQ (reference sequence). The CDR3 is 15 amino acids. CDR3 DNA sequence: TGTGCCAGCAGCGGTCGGACAGGTTCCACAGATACGCGGTATTTT. This sequence encodes CASSGRTGSTDTRYF.

The chain links TRBV7-9 to TRBJ1-5; D might be TRBD1 (5 bases). The germline V gene has CDR1 SEHNR and CDR2 FQNEAQ (reference sequence). Between the trimmed V and J ends, which lost 2 bases and 0 bases, there was a span of 23 bases. The CDR3 contains 20 residues. Here the CDR3 reads CASSLSRSGQDSYSNQPQHF. For the CDR3, the DNA is TGTGCCAGCAGCTTAAGTCGCTCCGGACAAGATTCCTATAGCAATCAGCCCCAGCATTTT.

This clonotype came up once. This chain connects TRBV29-1 to TRBJ1-1; 7 bases agree with TRBD1. V was clipped by 3 bases and J by 11 bases; unmatched bases: 6. This CDR3 has 11 residues. The germline V gene encodes CDR1 SQVTM and CDR2 ANQGSEA. CDR3 sequence: CSVDTTGVAFF. DNA of the CDR3: TGCAGCGTTGATACCACAGGGGTCGCTTTCTTT.

CDR3 region: CASKSGLNHIQYF. The CDR3 nucleotides are TGTGCCAGCAAATCCGGCCTAAATCACATTCAGTACTTC. The rearrangement joins TRBV6-2 or TRBV6-3 to TRBJ2-4; unclear D gene. The CDR3 covers 13 residues. CDR1 is MNHEY and CDR2 is SVGEGT in the germline V gene. Trimming cost V 7 bases and J 8 bases, with 15 bases left between them.

Only a few counts were recorded for this clonotype. The chain combines TRBV6-1 with TRBJ2-1; 7 nucleotides match TRBD2. CDR1 and CDR2 from the germline V gene are MNHNS and SASEGT. J was trimmed by 0 bases and V by 7 bases; bases with no gene match: 27. The CDR3 contains 22 residues. CDR3 DNA sequence: TGTGCCAGCACCACGACGGGGGGTGATGGGGCCTTTAGCGGGCGCTCCTACAATGAGCAGTTCTTC. It specifies CASTTTGGDGAFSGRSYNEQFF.

V and J are TRBV20-1 and TRBJ2-7; TRBD2 matches at 9 bases. The CDR3 length is 14 residues. The V and J ends lost 4 bases and 2 bases, in that order; junction bases with no gene match: 6. CDR1 is DFQATT, CDR2 SNEGSKA, per germline (reference sequence). The DNA of the CDR3 is TGCAGTGCTACCGGGACTAGCAAACCCTACGAGCAGTACTTC. Translating it yields CSATGTSKPYEQYF.

This chain joins TRBV5-1 and TRBJ1-6, with D unclear. V was clipped by 0 bases and J by 7 bases, with 8 bases between them. CDR1 is SGHRS and CDR2 is YFSETQ in the germline V gene. The CDR3 has 14 amino acids. As DNA, the CDR3 is TGCGCCAGCAGCTTGGACCTCGGGAATTCACCCCTCCACTTT. This sequence encodes CASSLDLGNSPLHF.

The chain is built from TRBV7-2 and TRBJ2-5; 8 bases are shared with TRBD2. V lost 4 bases and J lost 7; bases outside the gene matches: 8. Per the germline V gene, CDR1 is SGHTA and CDR2 is FQGNSA. The CDR3 is made up of 14 amino acids. The CDR3 is CASSSSGSRGTQYF. Here the CDR3 DNA reads TGTGCCAGCAGCTCTAGCGGGTCCCGGGGGACCCAGTACTTC. The variable domain in full, completed from reference TRBV7-2 and TRBJ2-5, reads GAGVSQSPSNKVTEKGKDVELRCDPISGHTALYWYRQSLGQGLEFLIYFQGNSAPDKSGLPSDRFSAERTGGSVSTLTIQRTQQEDSAVYLCASSSSGSRGTQYFGPGTRLLVL.

The J gene is TRBJ1-1, the V gene TRBV11-2; no firm D call. This CDR3 has 16 amino acids. The V gene lost 4 bases and the J gene lost 2 bases, with 17 bases spanning the gap. Germline CDR1 SGHAT, CDR2 FQNNGV. The CDR3, as DNA: TGTGCCAGCAGCTCGGAAGGAGTATTCGGTAACACTGAAGCTTTCTTT. This translates into CASSSEGVFGNTEAFF.

The chain combines TRBV2 with TRBJ2-5; possible D gene TRBD2, 6 bases. CDR3 length equals 13 residues. Trimming left V 7 bases short and J 2 bases short, with 11 bases between. Germline V gene sequence: CDR1 SNHLY, CDR2 FYNNEI. The CDR3 loop is CASNFGSQETQYF. The CDR3, as DNA: TGTGCCAGCAACTTCGGGAGTCAAGAGACCCAGTACTTC.

This clonotype has a handful of counts. The rearrangement uses TRBV7-9 and TRBJ2-1; 10 nucleotides line up with TRBD2. Germline V gene lookup returns CDR1 SEHNR and CDR2 FQNEAQ (reference sequence). The CDR3 sequence is 16 residues long. The J segment lost 5 bases and the V segment lost 6 bases, leaving 10 bases of the junction unmatched. The DNA of the CDR3 is TGTGCCAGCAGGTTCAAACTAGCGGGATTAGACAATGAGCAGTTCTTC. This encodes CASRFKLAGLDNEQFF. Supplemented by reference TRBV7-9 and TRBJ2-1, the full variable domain reads DTGVSQNPRHKITKRGQNVTFRCDPISEHNRLYWYRQTLGQGPEFLTYFQNEAQLEKSRLLSDRFSAERPKGSFSTLEIQRTEQGDSAMYLCASRFKLAGLDNEQFFGPGTRLTVL.

This clonotype was counted a few times. The chain combines TRBV6-5 with TRBJ2-4, with D unresolved. Per germline, CDR1 MNHEY and CDR2 SVGAGI. The CDR3 is 15 residues long. V dropped 6 bases and J dropped 8 bases, with 20 bases sitting between them. The DNA of the CDR3 is TGTGCCAGCAGAGGTCTAGTTGGGTGGGAAGACATTCAGTACTTC. Its protein product is CASRGLVGWEDIQYF.

Only a few counts were recorded for this clonotype. The genes are TRBV27 and TRBJ1-2; D is possibly TRBD1 (5 bases). Trimming stripped 8 bases from V and 3 bases from J, with 13 bases between. Germline V lookup: CDR1 MNHEY, CDR2 SMNVEV (reference sequence). The CDR3 spans 13 residues. The CDR3 region is CASGLGHDYGYTF. DNA of the CDR3: TGTGCCAGCGGATTGGGGCACGACTATGGCTACACCTTC.

The chain joins TRBV27 to TRBJ2-5; D possibly corresponds to TRBD1 (6 bases). The CDR3 extends over 18 amino acids. The V and J ends lost 6 bases and 0 bases respectively, with 23 bases between them. Germline CDR1 MNHEY, CDR2 SMNVEV (reference sequence). The CDR3 DNA follows: TGTGCCAGCAGCAGCCACCTGGGGGCCCAAAGGTACCAAGAGACCCAGTACTTC. Translating it yields CASSSHLGAQRYQETQYF.

This clonotype has at least ten counts. The chain joins TRBV2 to TRBJ2-3; D is perhaps TRBD2 (5 bases). The V gene's germline CDR1 is SNHLY and CDR2 FYNNEI. V shed 3 bases and J shed 9 bases, with 10 bases lying between them. This CDR3 is built from 12 residues. The CDR3 region is CASSDEGATQYF. The CDR3 bases are TGTGCCAGCAGTGATGAGGGAGCCACGCAGTATTTT.

The chain links TRBV5-4 to TRBJ1-2; D ambiguous. The CDR3 covers 14 residues. Trimming removed 0 bases from V and 5 bases from J, with 11 bases in between. CDR1 is SGHNT, CDR2 YYREEE, per germline (reference sequence). CDR3 coding DNA: TGTGCCAGCAGCTTGGGAAGCTCCATTTATGGCTACACCTTC. Its translation is CASSLGSSIYGYTF.

This clonotype was counted a few times. The V gene is TRBV7-2, the J gene TRBJ1-5; weak D call: TRBD1 (5 bases). Germline CDR1 is SGHTA and CDR2 is FQGNSA. The V and J ends lost 0 bases and 1 base respectively, with 19 bases between them. CDR3 size: 19 residues. The CDR3 spells CASSLAHRPPYESNQPQHF. The CDR3 region has the DNA TGTGCCAGCAGCTTAGCGCACAGGCCCCCATATGAAAGCAATCAGCCCCAGCATTTT.

The chain is built from TRBV7-3 and TRBJ2-3; the D gene is possibly TRBD2 (5 bases). Germline lookup yields CDR1 SGHTA and CDR2 FQGTGA. The CDR3 is 15 amino acids. The ends were cut back, 6 bases at V and 5 bases at J, with 18 bases in the middle. The CDR3 DNA sequence: TGTGCCAGCAGTTTCCTAGCCGGCGTGGGAGATACGCAGTATTTT. Translating gives CASSFLAGVGDTQYF.

The chain joins TRBV18 to TRBJ2-2; a possible D gene is TRBD2 (5 bases). V lost 1 base and J 4 bases, leaving 10 bases between the germline ends. The CDR3 loop spans 15 amino acids. Germline V gene sequence: CDR1 KGHSH, CDR2 LQKENI. The CDR3 here is CASSPLTRVTGELFF. The CDR3 DNA follows: TGTGCCAGCTCACCACTTACTAGAGTCACCGGGGAGCTGTTTTTT.

The rearrangement links TRBV5-1 to TRBJ2-2, with D possibly being TRBD1 or TRBD2 (6 bases each). Trimming removed 5 bases from V and 0 bases from J, with 14 bases in between. Germline V gene sequence: CDR1 SGHRS, CDR2 YFSETQ. This CDR3 spans 16 amino acids. CDR3 region: CASRPGASSNTGELFF. The CDR3 bases are TGCGCCAGCAGACCGGGGGCGTCATCGAACACCGGGGAGCTGTTTTTT. Full variable domain (remainder filled in from reference TRBV5-1 and TRBJ2-2): KAGVTQTPRYLIKTRGQQVTLSCSPISGHRSVSWYQQTPGQGLQFLFEYFSETQRNKGNFPGRFSGRQFSNSRSEMNVSTLELGDSALYLCASRPGASSNTGELFFGEGSRLTVL.

This chain's CDR3 is CATSDFKEGTDTQYF. The DNA for the CDR3 is TGTGCCACCAGTGATTTTAAGGAGGGGACAGATACGCAGTATTTT. The V call is TRBV24-1, the J call TRBJ2-3, with D possibly TRBD2 on 6 matching bases. CDR1 and CDR2 (germline): KGHDR, SFDVKD. V lost 1 base and J 3 bases, leaving 10 bases between the germline ends. This CDR3 is 15 amino acids long.

This chain links TRBV25-1 with TRBJ1-5, with TRBD1 matching 9 bases. CDR3 size: 15 residues. J was trimmed by 5 bases and V by 9 bases; bases with no gene match: 11. Germline V gives CDR1 MGHDK, CDR2 SYGVNS. CDR3 sequence: CASTMGQGPDQPQHF. CDR3 bases: TGTGCCAGTACAATGGGACAGGGTCCTGATCAGCCCCAGCATTTT. The full variable domain, in which reference TRBV25-1 and TRBJ1-5 provide the parts outside the CDR3, is EADIYQTPRYLVIGTGKKITLECSQTMGHDKMYWYQQDPGMELHLIHYSYGVNSTEKGDLSSESTVSRIRTEHFPLTLESARPSHTSQYLCASTMGQGPDQPQHFGDGTRLSIL.

V usage is TRBV24-1 and J usage is TRBJ1-2; D is ambiguous. V was cut by 1 base and J by 8 bases, with 4 bases left in between. CDR3 length: 11 residues. Germline V gives CDR1 KGHDR, CDR2 SFDVKD. Here the CDR3 DNA reads TGTGCCACCAGTGATTTATGGGGCTACACCTTC. This encodes CATSDLWGYTF.